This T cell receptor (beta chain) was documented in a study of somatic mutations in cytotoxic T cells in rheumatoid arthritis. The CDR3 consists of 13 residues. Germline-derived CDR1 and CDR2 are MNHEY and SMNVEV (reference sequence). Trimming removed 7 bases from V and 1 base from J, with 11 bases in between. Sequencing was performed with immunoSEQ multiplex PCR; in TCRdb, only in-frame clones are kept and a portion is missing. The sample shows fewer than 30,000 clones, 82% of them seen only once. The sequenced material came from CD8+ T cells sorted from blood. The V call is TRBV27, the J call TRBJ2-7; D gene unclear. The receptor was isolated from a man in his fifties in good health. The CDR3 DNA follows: TGTGCCAGCACCCCCCTGAATTCCTACGAGCAGTACTTC. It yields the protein CASTPLNSYEQYF.